The subject of this entry is one TCR beta chain. Its antigen is not identified. This sample was included in a study of response to subunit inactivated influenza vaccine. Study findings and constraints: The authors suggested that every seasonal influenza vaccination recruits few new T cells.

The CDR3 runs to 14 residues. The ends were cut back, 1 base at V and 9 bases at J, with 13 bases in the middle. Germline V CDR1 and CDR2: PRHDT, FYEKMQ (reference sequence). TCRdb processed the RT-PCR reads anew with MiXCR; each CDR3 protein has one entry. The table has 650,000 to 700,000 distinct CDR3 sequences, approximately 15% seen once; the top ten hold 11%. The material was PBMCs from blood, obtained 11 to 12 days after vaccination. The chain carries TRBV13 and TRBJ2-4; TRBD2 might be the D (6 bases). This sequence originates from a middle-aged man who received an inactivated influenza vaccine. The CDR3 reads CASSLELNGGIQYF. Here the CDR3 DNA reads TGTGCCAGCAGCTTAGAACTGAACGGGGGCATTCAGTACTTC.